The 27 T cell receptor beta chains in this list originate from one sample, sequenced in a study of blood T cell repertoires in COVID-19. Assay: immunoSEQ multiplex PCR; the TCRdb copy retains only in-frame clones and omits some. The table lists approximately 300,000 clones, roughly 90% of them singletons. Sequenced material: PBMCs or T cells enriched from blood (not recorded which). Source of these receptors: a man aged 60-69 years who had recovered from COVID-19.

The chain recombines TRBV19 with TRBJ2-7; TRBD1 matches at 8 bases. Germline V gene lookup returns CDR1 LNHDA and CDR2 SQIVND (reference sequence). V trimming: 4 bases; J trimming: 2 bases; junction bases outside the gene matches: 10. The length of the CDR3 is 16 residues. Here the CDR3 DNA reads TGTGCCAGTAGTAGGGCCGGGACAGGTTATACCTACGAGCAGTACTTC. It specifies CASSRAGTGYTYEQYF.

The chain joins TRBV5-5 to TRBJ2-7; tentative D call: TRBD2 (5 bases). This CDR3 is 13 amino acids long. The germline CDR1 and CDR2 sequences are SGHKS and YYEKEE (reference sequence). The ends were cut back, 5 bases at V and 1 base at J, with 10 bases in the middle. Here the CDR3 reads CASRRAVSYEQYF. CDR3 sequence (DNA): TGTGCCAGCAGGAGGGCGGTTTCCTACGAGCAGTACTTC.

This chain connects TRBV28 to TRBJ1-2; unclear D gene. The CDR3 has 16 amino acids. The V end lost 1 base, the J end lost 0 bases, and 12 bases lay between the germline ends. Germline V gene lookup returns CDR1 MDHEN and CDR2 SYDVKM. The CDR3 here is CASSLLAALTNYGYTF. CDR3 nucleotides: TGTGCCAGCAGTTTATTAGCGGCCCTCACTAACTATGGCTACACCTTC.

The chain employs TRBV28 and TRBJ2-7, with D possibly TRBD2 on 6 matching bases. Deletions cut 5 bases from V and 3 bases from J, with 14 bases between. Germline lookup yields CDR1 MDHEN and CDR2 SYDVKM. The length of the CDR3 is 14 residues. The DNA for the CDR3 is TGTGCCAGCAGTCACAAGGGGACTGTCTACGAGCAGTACTTC. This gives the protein CASSHKGTVYEQYF.

The CDR3 loop reads CASSQAQGRNSPLHF. CDR3 coding DNA: TGTGCCAGCAGCCAAGCACAGGGTAGGAATTCACCCCTCCACTTT. V usage is TRBV14 and J usage is TRBJ1-6; possible D gene TRBD1, 6 bases. From germline, CDR1 is SGHDN and CDR2 FVKESK. Trimming cost V 1 base and J 7 bases, with 11 bases left between them. The CDR3 runs to 15 residues.

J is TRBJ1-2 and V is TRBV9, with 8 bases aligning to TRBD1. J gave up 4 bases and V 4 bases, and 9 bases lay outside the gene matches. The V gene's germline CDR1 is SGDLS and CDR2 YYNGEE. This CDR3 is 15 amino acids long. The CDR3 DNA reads TGTGCCAGCAGCCCAGGACAGGGTGGGACCTATGGCTACACCTTC. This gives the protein CASSPGQGGTYGYTF.

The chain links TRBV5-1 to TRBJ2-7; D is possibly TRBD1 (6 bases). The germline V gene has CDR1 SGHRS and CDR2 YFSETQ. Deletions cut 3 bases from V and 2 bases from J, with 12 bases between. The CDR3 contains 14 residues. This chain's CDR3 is CASSSGQYPYEQYF. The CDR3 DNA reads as TGCGCCAGCAGCTCCGGACAGTACCCCTACGAGCAGTACTTC.

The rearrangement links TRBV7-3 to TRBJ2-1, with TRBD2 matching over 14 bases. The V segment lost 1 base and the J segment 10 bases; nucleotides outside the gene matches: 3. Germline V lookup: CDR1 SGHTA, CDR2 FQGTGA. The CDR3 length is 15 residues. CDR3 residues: CASSLMTSGRVEQFF. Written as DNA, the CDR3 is TGTGCCAGCAGCTTAATGACTAGCGGGAGGGTAGAGCAGTTCTTC. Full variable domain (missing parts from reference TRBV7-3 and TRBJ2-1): GAGVSQTPSNKVTEKGKYVELRCDPISGHTALYWYRQSLGQGPEFLIYFQGTGAADDSGLPNDRFFAVRPEGSVSTLKIQRTERGDSAVYLCASSLMTSGRVEQFFGPGTRLTVL.

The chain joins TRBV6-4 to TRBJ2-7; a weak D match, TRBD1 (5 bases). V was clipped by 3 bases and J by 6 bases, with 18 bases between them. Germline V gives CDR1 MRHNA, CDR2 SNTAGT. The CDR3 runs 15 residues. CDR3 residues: CASSELKDKRAEQYF. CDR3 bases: TGTGCCAGCAGTGAATTGAAGGACAAGCGAGCCGAGCAGTACTTC.

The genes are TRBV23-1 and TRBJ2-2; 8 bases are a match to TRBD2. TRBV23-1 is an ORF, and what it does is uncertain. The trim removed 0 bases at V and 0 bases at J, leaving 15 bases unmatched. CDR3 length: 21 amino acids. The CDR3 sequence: CASSQSKVYREGVANTGELFF. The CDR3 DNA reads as TGCGCCAGCAGTCAATCCAAGGTCTATCGGGAGGGCGTCGCGAACACCGGGGAGCTGTTTTTT.

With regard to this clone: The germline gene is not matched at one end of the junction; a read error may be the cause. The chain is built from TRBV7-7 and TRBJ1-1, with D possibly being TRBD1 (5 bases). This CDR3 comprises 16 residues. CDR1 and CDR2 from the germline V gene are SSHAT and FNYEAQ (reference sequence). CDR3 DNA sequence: TGTGCTAGCAGCCTGGGGACTCGAAAGAGGGACACTGAAGCTTTCTTT. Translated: CASSLGTRKRDTEAFF.

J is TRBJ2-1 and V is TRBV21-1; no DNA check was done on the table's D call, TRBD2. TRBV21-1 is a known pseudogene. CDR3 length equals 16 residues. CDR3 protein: CASSKVGRLAYNEQFF. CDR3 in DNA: TGTGCCAGCAGCAAAGTGGGCAGACTAGCGTACAATGAGCAGTTCTTC.

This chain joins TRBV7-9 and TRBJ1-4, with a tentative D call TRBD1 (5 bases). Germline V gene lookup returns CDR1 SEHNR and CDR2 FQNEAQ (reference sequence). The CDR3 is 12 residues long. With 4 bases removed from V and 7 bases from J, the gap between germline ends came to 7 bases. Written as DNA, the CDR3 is TGTGCCAGCAGCTACAGGCTTGAAAAACTGTTTTTT. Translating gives CASSYRLEKLFF.

CDR3 protein: CASSMSFGLAGSSRHWQFF. The CDR3 coding sequence is TGTGCCAGTAGTATGTCGTTCGGGCTAGCGGGATCCTCCAGACATTGGCAGTTCTTC. The chain links TRBV19 to TRBJ2-1; TRBD2 aligns across 9 bases. This CDR3 contains 19 residues. V was pared by 3 bases and J by 12 bases, with 24 bases of the junction left unmatched. CDR1 LNHDA and CDR2 SQIVND come from the germline V gene (reference sequence).

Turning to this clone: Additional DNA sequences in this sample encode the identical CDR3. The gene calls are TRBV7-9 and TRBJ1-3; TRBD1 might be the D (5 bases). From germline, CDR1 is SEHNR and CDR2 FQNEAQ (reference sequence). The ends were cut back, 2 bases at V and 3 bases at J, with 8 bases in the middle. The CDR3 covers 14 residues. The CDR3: CASSLQGGGNTIYF. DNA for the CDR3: TGTGCCAGCAGCTTACAGGGTGGTGGAAACACCATATATTTT.

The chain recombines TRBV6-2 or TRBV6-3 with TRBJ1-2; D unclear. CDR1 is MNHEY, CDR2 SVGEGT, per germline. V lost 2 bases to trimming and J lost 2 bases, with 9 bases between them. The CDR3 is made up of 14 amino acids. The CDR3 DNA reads TGTGCCAGCAGTTACGTGGGCCAGAACTATGGCTACACCTTC. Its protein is CASSYVGQNYGYTF.

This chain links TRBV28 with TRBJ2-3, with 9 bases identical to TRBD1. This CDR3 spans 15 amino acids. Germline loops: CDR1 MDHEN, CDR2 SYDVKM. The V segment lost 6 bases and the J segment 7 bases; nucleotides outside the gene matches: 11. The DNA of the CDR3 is TGTGCCAGCAGCAGTCCGGGACAGGGTCTAAATACGCAGTATTTT. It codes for CASSSPGQGLNTQYF.

CDR3 bases: TGTGCCAGCAGCTTAGGCCTACTAGCGGGAGTGGGGTTGGGAGAGACCCAGTACTTC. Its protein product is CASSLGLLAGVGLGETQYF. The rearrangement uses TRBV7-8 and TRBJ2-5, with 11 bases identical to TRBD2. The ends lost 1 base at V and 4 bases at J; junction bases unmatched: 14. Germline lookup yields CDR1 SGHVS and CDR2 FQNEAQ. This CDR3 region has 19 residues.

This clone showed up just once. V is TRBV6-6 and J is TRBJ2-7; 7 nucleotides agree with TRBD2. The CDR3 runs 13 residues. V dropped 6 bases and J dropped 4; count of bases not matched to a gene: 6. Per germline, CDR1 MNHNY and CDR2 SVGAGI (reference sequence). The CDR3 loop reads CASSPGRVYEQYF. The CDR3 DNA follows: TGTGCCAGCAGCCCTGGGAGGGTGTACGAGCAGTACTTC.

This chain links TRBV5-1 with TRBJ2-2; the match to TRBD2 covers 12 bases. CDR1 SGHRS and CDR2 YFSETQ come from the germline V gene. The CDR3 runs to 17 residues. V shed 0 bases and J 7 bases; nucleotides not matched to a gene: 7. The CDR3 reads CASSLGLAGDQIGELFF. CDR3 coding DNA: TGCGCCAGCAGCTTGGGACTAGCGGGAGATCAAATCGGGGAGCTGTTTTTT.

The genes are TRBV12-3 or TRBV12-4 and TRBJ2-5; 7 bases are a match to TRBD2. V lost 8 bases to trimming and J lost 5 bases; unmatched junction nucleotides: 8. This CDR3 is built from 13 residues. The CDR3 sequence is CASSGGSLETQYF. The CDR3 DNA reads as TGTGCCAGCTCCGGGGGGTCCTTGGAGACCCAGTACTTC.

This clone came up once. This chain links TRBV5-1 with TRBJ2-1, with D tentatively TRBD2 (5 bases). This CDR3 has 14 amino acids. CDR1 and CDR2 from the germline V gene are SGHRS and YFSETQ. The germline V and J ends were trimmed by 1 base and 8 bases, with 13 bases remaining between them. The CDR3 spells CASSLRGVVDEQFF. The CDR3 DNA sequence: TGCGCCAGCAGCTTGCGGGGAGTGGTAGATGAGCAGTTCTTC.

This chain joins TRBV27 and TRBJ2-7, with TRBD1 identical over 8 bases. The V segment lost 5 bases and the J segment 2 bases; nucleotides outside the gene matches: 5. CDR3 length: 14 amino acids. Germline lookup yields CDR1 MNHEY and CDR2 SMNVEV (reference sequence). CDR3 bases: TGTGCCAGCAGTCCCTGGACAGGGACCTACGAGCAGTACTTC. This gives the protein CASSPWTGTYEQYF.

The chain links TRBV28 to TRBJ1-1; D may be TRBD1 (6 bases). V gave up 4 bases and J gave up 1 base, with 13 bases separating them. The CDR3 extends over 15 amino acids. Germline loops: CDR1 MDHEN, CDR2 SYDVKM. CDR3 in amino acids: CASSSQGQGNTEAFF. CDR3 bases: TGTGCCAGCAGTTCACAGGGCCAGGGGAACACTGAAGCTTTCTTT.

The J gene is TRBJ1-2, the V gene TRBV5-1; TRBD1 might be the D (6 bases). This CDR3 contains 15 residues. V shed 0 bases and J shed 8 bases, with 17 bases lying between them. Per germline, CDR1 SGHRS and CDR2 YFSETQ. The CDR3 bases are TGCGCCAGCAGCTTGGACTCGACAGGCATGGGGGGCTACACCTTC. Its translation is CASSLDSTGMGGYTF.

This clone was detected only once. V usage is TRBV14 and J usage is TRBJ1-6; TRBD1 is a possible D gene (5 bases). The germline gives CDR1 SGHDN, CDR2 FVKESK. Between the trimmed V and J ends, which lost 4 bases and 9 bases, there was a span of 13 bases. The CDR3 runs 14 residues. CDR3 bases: TGTGCCAGCAGCCTCTCCGGGGGGAGTTCACCCCTCCACTTT. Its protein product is CASSLSGGSSPLHF. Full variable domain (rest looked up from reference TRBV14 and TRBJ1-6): EAGVTQFPSHSVIEKGQTVTLRCDPISGHDNLYWYRRVMGKEIKFLLHFVKESKQDESGMPNNRFLAERTGGTYSTLKVQPAELEDSGVYFCASSLSGGSSPLHFGNGTRLTVT.

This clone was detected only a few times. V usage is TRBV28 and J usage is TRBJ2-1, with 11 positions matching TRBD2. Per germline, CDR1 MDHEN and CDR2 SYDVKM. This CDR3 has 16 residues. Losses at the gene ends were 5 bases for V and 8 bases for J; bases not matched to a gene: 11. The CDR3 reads CASSPLAGGGGHEQFF. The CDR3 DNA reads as TGTGCCAGCAGTCCCCTAGCGGGGGGAGGGGGACATGAGCAGTTCTTC.